The rows below give T cell receptor beta chains drawn from one sample of a study of monozygotic twins with inflammatory bowel disease. TCRdb reprocessed the 5' RACE reads, keeping one entry per CDR3 protein, no DNA. The sample includes 330,000 or so distinct CDR3 sequences. Sequencing used blood. These receptors were obtained from a human donor with ulcerative colitis or Crohn's disease, or a healthy co-twin of an affected twin (not recorded which). CDR3s include the opening cysteine and the closing phenylalanine or tryptophan.

j_gene | v_gene | len | CDR3aa
TRBJ2-3 | TRBV20-1 | 13 | CSAVGTRADTQYF
TRBJ2-2 | TRBV7-9 | 13 | CASSPTGGGELFF
TRBJ2-7 | TRBV7-2 | 16 | CASSPQGTIKTYEQYF
TRBJ2-3 | TRBV4-2 | 15 | CASSQARTSTDTQYF
TRBJ1-1 | TRBV7-9 | 14 | CASSQSDRGTEAFF
TRBJ1-6 | TRBV29-1 | 14 | CSVASGTNNSPLHF
TRBJ2-1 | TRBV3-1 | 14 | CASSQVSRLNEQFF
TRBJ1-1 | TRBV14 | 14 | CASSQEDRRTEAFF
TRBJ2-5 | TRBV20-1 | 17 | CSARGGMDRGPQETQYF
TRBJ1-2 | TRBV28 | 12 | CANSGQGYGYTF
TRBJ2-6 | TRBV7-2 | 17 | CASSLGQGSSGANVLTF
TRBJ1-1 | TRBV7-8 | 14 | CASSLRRMNTEAFF
TRBJ2-7 | TRBV20-1 | 12 | CSARSTAYEQYF
TRBJ2-1 | TRBV20-1 | 16 | CSASPASLAGSGEQFF
TRBJ2-2 | TRBV18 | 13 | CASSAAFDGELFF
TRBJ2-2 | TRBV9 | 15 | CASSVGGSLAGELFF
TRBJ1-6 | TRBV7-2 | 15 | CASSSAGGRNSPLHF
TRBJ2-6 | TRBV7-8 | 18 | CASSLERVRLSGANVLTF
TRBJ2-1 | TRBV15 | 16 | CATSPRAGITYNEQFF
TRBJ2-1 | TRBV7-2 | 16 | CASSIQSGGINNEQFF
TRBJ1-3 | TRBV6-1 | 15 | CASRQTTGSGNTIYF
TRBJ2-1 | TRBV7-9 | 17 | CASSKGLAGSTYNEQFF
TRBJ2-7 | TRBV20-1 | 13 | CSATREGGYEQYF
TRBJ1-5 | TRBV20-1 | 14 | CSARDRLSNQPQHF
TRBJ2-7 | TRBV12-3/TRBV12-4 | 14 | CASSLNVPPYEQYF
TRBJ1-1 | TRBV28 | 14 | CASSKGGGVSEAFF
TRBJ1-5 | TRBV20-1 | 16 | CSASQPQGAVNQPQHF
TRBJ2-7 | TRBV20-1 | 14 | CSAPVAASSYEQYF
TRBJ2-7 | TRBV7-2 | 15 | CASSRFGMSSYEQYF
TRBJ2-1 | TRBV18 | 11 | CASSPRAEQFF
TRBJ1-1 | TRBV9 | 18 | CASSVGSQDRNLNTEAFF
TRBJ2-5 | TRBV27 | 16 | CASSPTGTEVQETQYF
TRBJ2-3 | TRBV19 | 15 | CASSVELAVVPTQYF
TRBJ2-4 | TRBV5-6 | 16 | CASSQDSLLAKNIQYF
TRBJ2-7 | TRBV28 | 14 | CASSDPGPSHKQYF
TRBJ2-3 | TRBV7-9 | 15 | CASSSGDRVPDTQYF
TRBJ1-1 | TRBV5-6 | 16 | CAISLREGARNTEAFF
TRBJ1-2 | TRBV3-1 | 15 | CASSQSLTANYGYTF
TRBJ1-1 | TRBV5-1 | 15 | CASSLELYQGTEAFF
TRBJ2-5 | TRBV6-1 | 14 | CASSAGRAQETQYF
TRBJ1-5 | TRBV20-1 | 15 | CSARDVQGEVEPQHF
TRBJ2-3 | TRBV28 | 13 | CASRGGLPDTQYF
TRBJ2-7 | TRBV5-1 | 16 | CASSPGRGLAIEEQYF
TRBJ2-3 | TRBV30 | 15 | CAWSGLAGPTDTQYF
TRBJ2-2 | TRBV12-3/TRBV12-4 | 18 | CASRATNVPRANTGELFF
TRBJ2-7 | TRBV6-2/TRBV6-3 | 16 | CASSFLPDREFYEQYF
TRBJ2-3 | TRBV18 | 14 | CASSPPNERDTQYF
TRBJ2-1 | TRBV20-1 | 13 | CSALDPNRDEQFF
TRBJ2-1 | TRBV24-1 | 17 | CATSDFRTSGGDNEQFF
TRBJ1-4 | TRBV5-1 | 14 | CASSRDRSFEKLFF
TRBJ2-7 | TRBV12-3/TRBV12-4 | 16 | CASSPIPVTGTYEQYF
TRBJ2-5 | TRBV12-3/TRBV12-4 | 13 | CASRRDGTETQYF
TRBJ1-5 | TRBV12-3/TRBV12-4 | 15 | CASSYWDRENQPQHF
TRBJ2-6 | TRBV27 | 19 | CASSLSGPGGLTGANVLTF
TRBJ2-3 | TRBV20-1 | 14 | CSVRPGTSTDTQYF
TRBJ2-5 | TRBV1 | 18 | CTSSQGVFRDPSRETQYF
TRBJ1-2 | TRBV20-1 | 13 | CSAREDGNYGYTF
TRBJ1-2 | TRBV15 | 13 | CATSGGQNYGYTF
TRBJ2-7 | TRBV20-1 | 15 | CSAVDLAGGSYEQYF